This passage covers 15 T cell receptor beta chains from one sample sequenced in a study of CD8 T cells in ankylosing spondylitis. A single record per CDR3 protein comes from TCRdb applying MiXCR to the 5' RACE reads. This sample has approximately 200,000 distinct CDR3 sequences, with roughly 13% found just once. The sample comprised blood, either unsorted or a sorted T cell fraction (not recorded which). The receptors originated from a male donor with ankylosing spondylitis or in good health (not recorded which).

The chain combines TRBV10-3 with TRBJ2-7; unclear D gene. The CDR3 totals 13 residues. Germline CDR1 is ENHRY and CDR2 is SYGVKD. Between the trimmed V and J ends, which lost 2 bases and 2 bases, there was a span of 7 bases. The CDR3 nucleotides read TGTGCCATCAGTGAGGGGAACCCCTACGAGCAGTACTTC. This translates into CAISEGNPYEQYF.

The chain combines TRBV4-1 with TRBJ1-5, with 11 positions matching TRBD1. Trimming at V came to 3 bases and at J to 4 bases, leaving 2 bases not matched to a gene. This CDR3 spans 15 amino acids. Germline loops: CDR1 MGHRA, CDR2 YSYEKL. In nucleotides, the CDR3 is TGCGCCAGCAGCCAGGGGACAGGGGGAAATCAGCCCCAGCATTTT. Protein sequence: CASSQGTGGNQPQHF.

The gene calls are TRBV12-5 and TRBJ2-1; D gene unclear. The V end lost 2 bases, the J end lost 6 bases, and 5 bases lay between the germline ends. Germline CDR1 and CDR2: LGHNT and FRNRAP. This CDR3 has 12 residues. The CDR3 coding sequence is TGTGCTAGTGGTTTGAGTAGCAATGAGCAGTTCTTC. This codes for CASGLSSNEQFF.

The genes are TRBV4-1 and TRBJ1-1; no firm D call. Germline CDR1 MGHRA, CDR2 YSYEKL. CDR3 length: 14 amino acids. V lost 7 bases to trimming and J lost 0 bases, with 12 bases between them. The CDR3 reads CASTPGSLNTEAFF. The CDR3 DNA reads as TGCGCCAGCACCCCGGGATCTTTGAACACTGAAGCTTTCTTT.

The rearrangement uses TRBV3-1 and TRBJ2-5, with D possibly matching TRBD2 (5 bases). V was clipped by 1 base and J by 2 bases, with 8 bases between them. Per germline, CDR1 LGHDT and CDR2 YNNKEL (reference sequence). The CDR3 extends over 14 amino acids. CDR3: CASSQVGGQETQYF. CDR3 DNA: TGTGCCAGCAGCCAAGTCGGCGGGCAAGAGACCCAGTACTTC.

This clonotype was recorded a few times. V and J are TRBV29-1 and TRBJ2-7; 8 bases align to TRBD1. Trimming at V came to 7 bases and at J to 6 bases, leaving 5 bases not matched to a gene. The CDR3 is 11 amino acids. In germline, CDR1 is SQVTM, CDR2 ANQGSEA. The CDR3 is CSADRAGEQYF. As DNA, the CDR3 is TGCAGCGCGGACAGGGCGGGCGAGCAGTACTTC.

The chain couples TRBV11-2 to TRBJ2-2; the match to TRBD2 covers 9 bases. V gave up 6 bases and J gave up 6 bases; unmatched junction bases: 8. The CDR3 has 15 residues. Germline loops: CDR1 SGHAT, CDR2 FQNNGV. CDR3 in amino acids: CASRSLAGNAGELFF. CDR3 DNA: TGTGCCAGCAGATCTCTAGCGGGAAACGCCGGGGAGCTGTTTTTT.

Ten or more counts support this clonotype. J is TRBJ2-1 and V is TRBV4-1; 8 nucleotides align to TRBD1. Germline V gene lookup returns CDR1 MGHRA and CDR2 YSYEKL. The CDR3 loop spans 17 amino acids. V lost 1 base, J lost 0 bases, and 5 bases stayed unmatched. The CDR3 sequence is CASSQGVQGASYNEQFF. The DNA for the CDR3 is TGCGCCAGCAGCCAAGGAGTGCAGGGGGCCTCCTACAATGAGCAGTTCTTC.

This clonotype has a single count. This chain joins TRBV3-1 and TRBJ2-5, with D maybe TRBD2 (5 bases). There are 16 residues in the CDR3. The germline V and J ends were trimmed by 5 bases and 2 bases, with 18 bases remaining between them. The germline V gene encodes CDR1 LGHDT and CDR2 YNNKEL (reference sequence). CDR3 in DNA: TGTGCCAGCAGCAGCCTCTTTAGCGCCCCACAAGAGACCCAGTACTTC. It specifies CASSSLFSAPQETQYF.

The chain is built from TRBV9 and TRBJ2-7, with TRBD2 matching over 14 bases. V dropped 4 bases and J dropped 7; count of bases not matched to a gene: 7. Germline V CDR1 and CDR2: SGDLS, YYNGEE. The CDR3 extends over 15 amino acids. CDR3 sequence reads: CASSLRLAGGGEQYF. In DNA, the CDR3 is TGTGCCAGCAGCCTGAGACTAGCGGGAGGGGGGGAGCAGTACTTC.

The sample holds a few counts of this clonotype. V gene TRBV24-1 combines with J gene TRBJ2-3; D might be TRBD2 (6 bases). V dropped 5 bases and J dropped 6 bases, with 11 bases sitting between them. Germline-derived CDR1 and CDR2 are KGHDR and SFDVKD. This CDR3 has 13 amino acids. The CDR3 nucleotides are TGTGCCACCAGTGCCCGGGACTGGGATACGCAGTATTTT. Protein product: CATSARDWDTQYF.

This chain joins TRBV2 and TRBJ2-1, with D perhaps TRBD2 (6 bases). This CDR3 is built from 16 residues. Trimming shortened V by 6 bases and J by 4 bases, and 19 bases separated the two germline ends. The germline CDR1 and CDR2 sequences are SNHLY and FYNNEI. The DNA of the CDR3 is TGTGCCAGCAGACAATGGGGGGACTTGCTATACAATGAGCAGTTCTTC. Translation gives CASRQWGDLLYNEQFF.

This chain connects TRBV5-1 to TRBJ2-1; 8 bases match TRBD1. Losses at the gene ends were 2 bases for V and 7 bases for J; bases not matched to a gene: 2. In germline, CDR1 is SGHRS, CDR2 YFSETQ. CDR3 length equals 13 residues. The CDR3: CASSFTGGNEQFF. As DNA, the CDR3 is TGCGCCAGCAGCTTTACAGGGGGAAATGAGCAGTTCTTC.

This clonotype was seen many times. The chain recombines TRBV7-9 with TRBJ1-2, with a possible D match to TRBD1 (5 bases). The ends were cut back, 11 bases at V and 4 bases at J, with 17 bases in the middle. CDR1 is SEHNR, CDR2 FQNEAQ, per germline (reference sequence). CDR3 length: 13 amino acids. CDR3 residues: CASAGAGAYGYTF. In nucleotides, the CDR3 is TGTGCCTCCGCCGGGGCCGGCGCCTATGGCTACACCTTC.

This clonotype is a singleton in its sample. The chain is built from TRBV29-1 and TRBJ2-3, with 7 positions matching TRBD2. V lost 4 bases and J lost 2; bases outside the gene matches: 12. The CDR3 has 16 residues. Looked up from germline, CDR1 is SQVTM and CDR2 is ANQGSEA. This CDR3 reads CSVGGRAGEVTDTQYF. DNA of the CDR3: TGCAGCGTTGGAGGTAGGGCGGGGGAGGTCACAGATACGCAGTATTTT.